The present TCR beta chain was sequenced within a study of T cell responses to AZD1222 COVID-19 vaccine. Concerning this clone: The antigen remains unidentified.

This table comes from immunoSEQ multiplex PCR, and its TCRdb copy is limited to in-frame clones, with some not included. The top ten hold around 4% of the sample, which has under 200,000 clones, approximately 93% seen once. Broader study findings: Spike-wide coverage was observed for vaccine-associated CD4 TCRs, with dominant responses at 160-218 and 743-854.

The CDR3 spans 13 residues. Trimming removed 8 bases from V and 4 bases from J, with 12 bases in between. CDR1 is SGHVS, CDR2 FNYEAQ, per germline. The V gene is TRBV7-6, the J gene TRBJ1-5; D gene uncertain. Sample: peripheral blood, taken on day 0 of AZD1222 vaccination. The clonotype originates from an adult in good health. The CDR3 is CASATRLNQPQHF. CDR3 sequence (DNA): TGTGCCAGCGCCACGCGATTAAATCAGCCCCAGCATTTT.